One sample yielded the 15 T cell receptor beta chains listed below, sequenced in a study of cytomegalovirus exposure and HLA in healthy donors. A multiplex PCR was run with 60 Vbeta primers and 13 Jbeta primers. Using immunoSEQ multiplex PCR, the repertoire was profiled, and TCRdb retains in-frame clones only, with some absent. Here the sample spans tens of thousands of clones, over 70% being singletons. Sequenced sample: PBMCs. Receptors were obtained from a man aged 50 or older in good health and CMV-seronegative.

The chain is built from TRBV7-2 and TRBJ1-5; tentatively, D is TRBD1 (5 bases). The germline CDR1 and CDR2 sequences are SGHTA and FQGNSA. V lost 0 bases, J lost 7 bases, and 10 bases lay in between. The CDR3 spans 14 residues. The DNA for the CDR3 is TGTGCCAGCAGCTTAGCGCAGGGTAGGCAGCCCCAGCATTTT. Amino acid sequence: CASSLAQGRQPQHF.

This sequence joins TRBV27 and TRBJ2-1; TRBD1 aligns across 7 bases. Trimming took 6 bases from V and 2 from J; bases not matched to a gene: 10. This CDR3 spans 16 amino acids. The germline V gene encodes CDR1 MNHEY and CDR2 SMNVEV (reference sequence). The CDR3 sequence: CASSSRPGQPYNEQFF. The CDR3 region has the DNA TGTGCCAGCAGCTCCCGACCGGGACAGCCCTACAATGAGCAGTTCTTC.

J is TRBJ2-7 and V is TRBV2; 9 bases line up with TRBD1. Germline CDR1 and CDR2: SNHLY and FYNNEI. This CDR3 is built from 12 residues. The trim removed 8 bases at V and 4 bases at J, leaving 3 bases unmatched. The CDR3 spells CASSDRGYEQYF. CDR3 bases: TGTGCCAGCTCGGACAGGGGATACGAGCAGTACTTC.

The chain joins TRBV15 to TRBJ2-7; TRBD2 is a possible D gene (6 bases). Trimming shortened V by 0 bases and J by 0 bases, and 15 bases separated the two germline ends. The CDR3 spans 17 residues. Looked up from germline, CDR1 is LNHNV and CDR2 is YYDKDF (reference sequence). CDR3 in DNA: TGTGCCACCAGCAGAGATAGGGTCGCGGGGAGCTCCTACGAGCAGTACTTC. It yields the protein CATSRDRVAGSSYEQYF. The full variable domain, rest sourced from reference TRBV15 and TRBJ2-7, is DAMVIQNPRYQVTQFGKPVTLSCSQTLNHNVMYWYQQKSSQAPKLLFHYYDKDFNNEADTPDNFQSRRPNTSFCFLDIRSPGLGDTAMYLCATSRDRVAGSSYEQYFGPGTRLTVT.

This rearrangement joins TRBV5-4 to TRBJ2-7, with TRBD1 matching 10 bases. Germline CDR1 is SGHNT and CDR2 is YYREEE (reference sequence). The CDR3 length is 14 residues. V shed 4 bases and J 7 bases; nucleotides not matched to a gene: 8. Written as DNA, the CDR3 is TGTGCCAGCAGCGGGGGACAGGGGTCGGGAGAGCAGTACTTC. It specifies CASSGGQGSGEQYF.

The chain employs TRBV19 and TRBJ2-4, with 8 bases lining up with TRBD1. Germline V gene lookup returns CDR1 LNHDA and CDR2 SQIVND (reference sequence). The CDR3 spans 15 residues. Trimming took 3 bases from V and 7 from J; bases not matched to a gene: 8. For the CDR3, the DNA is TGTGCCAGTAGTATCAAGTCGGCAGGGGGCAACATTCAGTACTTC. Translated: CASSIKSAGGNIQYF.

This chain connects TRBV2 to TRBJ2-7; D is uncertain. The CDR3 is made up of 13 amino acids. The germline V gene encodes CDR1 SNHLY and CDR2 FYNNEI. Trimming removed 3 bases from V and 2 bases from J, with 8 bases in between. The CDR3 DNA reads TGTGCCAGCAGTGAGGCCACAGCCTACGAGCAGTACTTC. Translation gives CASSEATAYEQYF.

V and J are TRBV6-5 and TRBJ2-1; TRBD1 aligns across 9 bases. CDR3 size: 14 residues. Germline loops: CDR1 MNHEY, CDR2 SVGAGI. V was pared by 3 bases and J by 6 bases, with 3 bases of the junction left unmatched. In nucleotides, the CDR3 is TGTGCCAGCAGTTATGGGGGACAGGGCAATGAGCAGTTCTTC. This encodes CASSYGGQGNEQFF.

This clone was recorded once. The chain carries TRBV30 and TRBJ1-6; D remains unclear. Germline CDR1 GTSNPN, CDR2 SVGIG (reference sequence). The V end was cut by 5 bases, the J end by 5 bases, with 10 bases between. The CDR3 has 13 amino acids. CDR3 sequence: CAWQPGNNSPLHF. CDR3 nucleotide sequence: TGTGCCTGGCAGCCCGGGAATAATTCACCCCTCCACTTT.

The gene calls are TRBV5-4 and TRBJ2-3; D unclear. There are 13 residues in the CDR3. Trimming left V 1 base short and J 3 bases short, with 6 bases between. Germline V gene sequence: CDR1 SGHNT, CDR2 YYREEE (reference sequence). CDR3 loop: CASSLRTTDTQYF. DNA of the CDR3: TGTGCCAGCAGCTTGCGAACTACAGATACGCAGTATTTT.

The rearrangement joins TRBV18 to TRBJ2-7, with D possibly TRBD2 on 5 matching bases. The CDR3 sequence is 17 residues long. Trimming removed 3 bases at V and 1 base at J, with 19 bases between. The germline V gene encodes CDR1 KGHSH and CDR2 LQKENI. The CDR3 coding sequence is TGTGCCAGCTCACCCCGGGGAATCAACACCCGTTCCTACGAGCAGTACTTC. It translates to CASSPRGINTRSYEQYF. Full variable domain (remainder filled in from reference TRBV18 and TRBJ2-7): NAGVMQNPRHLVRRRGQEARLRCSPMKGHSHVYWYRQLPEEGLKFMVYLQKENIIDESGMPKERFSAEFPKEGPSILRIQQVVRGDSAAYFCASSPRGINTRSYEQYFGPGTRLTVT.

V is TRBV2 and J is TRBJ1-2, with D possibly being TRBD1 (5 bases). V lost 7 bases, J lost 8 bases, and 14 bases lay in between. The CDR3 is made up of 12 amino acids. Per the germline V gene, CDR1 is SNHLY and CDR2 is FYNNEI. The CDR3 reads CASTTEPYGYTF. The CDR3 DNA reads TGTGCCAGCACGACAGAACCGTACGGCTACACCTTC.

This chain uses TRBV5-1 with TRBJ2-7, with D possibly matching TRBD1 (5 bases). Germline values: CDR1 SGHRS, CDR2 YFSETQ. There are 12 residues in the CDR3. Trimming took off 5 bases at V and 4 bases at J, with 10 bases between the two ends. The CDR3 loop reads CASRTTEYEQYF. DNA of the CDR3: TGCGCCAGCAGAACGACAGAGTACGAGCAGTACTTC.

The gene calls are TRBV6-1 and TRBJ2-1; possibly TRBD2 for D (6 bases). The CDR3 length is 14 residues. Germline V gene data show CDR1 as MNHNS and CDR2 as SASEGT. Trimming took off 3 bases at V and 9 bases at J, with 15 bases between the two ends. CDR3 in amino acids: CASSDGGWSVEQFF. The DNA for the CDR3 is TGTGCCAGCAGTGATGGGGGGTGGTCTGTTGAGCAGTTCTTC.

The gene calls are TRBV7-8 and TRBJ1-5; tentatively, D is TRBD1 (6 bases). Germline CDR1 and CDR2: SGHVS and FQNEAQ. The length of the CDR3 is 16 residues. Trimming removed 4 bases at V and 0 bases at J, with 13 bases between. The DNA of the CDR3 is TGTGCCAGCAGCTCCGGACAGCTCTATAGCAATCAGCCCCAGCATTTT. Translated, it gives CASSSGQLYSNQPQHF.